This T cell receptor (beta chain) was sequenced for a study of patients and donors after allogeneic stem cell transplantation. Many counts were recorded for this clonotype. Trimming cost V 1 base and J 11 bases, with 20 bases left between them. In germline, CDR1 is SEHNR, CDR2 FQNEAQ (reference sequence). The CDR3 runs 15 residues. MiXCR, applied by TCRdb to the RT-PCR reads, yields one record per CDR3 protein. The table lists around 8,200 distinct CDR3 sequences, around 10% of them singletons. This receptor was taken from a human donor who was either an allogeneic HSCT recipient or a stem cell or donor lymphocyte infusion donor (not recorded which). It is not recorded whose cells these are; they may come from a transplant donor. What was sequenced was blood, either unsorted or a sorted T cell fraction (not recorded which). The genes are TRBV7-9 and TRBJ1-1; a possible D gene is TRBD1 (5 bases). CDR3 loop: CASSLDTGLPRMAFF. The DNA for the CDR3 is TGTGCCAGCAGCTTAGACACAGGATTACCCAGGATGGCTTTCTTT.